Each of the 8 T cell receptor beta chains below was sequenced from the same sample in a study of blood T cell repertoires in COVID-19. The protocol was immunoSEQ multiplex PCR, while the TCRdb copy is restricted to in-frame clones and leaves out a portion. The sample comprises 250,000 to 350,000 clones, around 86% of which are singletons, and 0.94% rests with the top ten. Material: peripheral blood. The receptors derive from a woman in her forties who had recovered from COVID-19.

This clone was counted a few times. The chain employs TRBV5-6 and TRBJ2-1, with 9 bases aligning to TRBD1. Per germline, CDR1 SGHDT and CDR2 YYEEEE. CDR3 length equals 16 residues. V lost 4 bases, J lost 4 bases, and 9 bases stayed unmatched. CDR3 DNA: TGTGCCAGCAGCGGACGGGACAGGGTTCGATACAATGAGCAGTTCTTC. Its protein is CASSGRDRVRYNEQFF. The full variable domain, rest sourced from reference TRBV5-6 and TRBJ2-1, is DAGVTQSPTHLIKTRGQQVTLRCSPKSGHDTVSWYQQALGQGPQFIFQYYEEEERQRGNFPDRFSGHQFPNYSSELNVNALLLGDSALYLCASSGRDRVRYNEQFFGPGTRLTVL.

The chain couples TRBV7-9 to TRBJ1-1; D is perhaps TRBD1 (5 bases). The V gene's germline CDR1 is SEHNR and CDR2 FQNEAQ (reference sequence). V lost 4 bases, J lost 4 bases, and 22 bases lay in between. The CDR3 runs 17 residues. CDR3 amino acids: CASSSIGTLGSGTEAFF. CDR3 in DNA: TGTGCCAGCAGCTCTATCGGGACTCTGGGATCGGGCACTGAAGCTTTCTTT.

This clone was seen a few times. The V gene is TRBV6-5, the J gene TRBJ2-7; TRBD2 aligns across 7 bases. Germline values: CDR1 MNHEY, CDR2 SVGAGI. V lost 6 bases, J lost 1 base, and 9 bases stayed unmatched. CDR3 length: 15 amino acids. The CDR3 reads CASRRVGGTSYEQYF. CDR3 DNA sequence: TGTGCCAGCAGAAGAGTGGGGGGGACGTCCTACGAGCAGTACTTC.

V gene TRBV18 combines with J gene TRBJ2-3; TRBD2 aligns across 9 bases. V lost 1 base, J lost 4 bases, and 3 bases stayed unmatched. The CDR3 has 15 amino acids. CDR1 KGHSH and CDR2 LQKENI come from the germline V gene. The CDR3 nucleotides are TGTGCCAGCTCACCACTAGCGGGAGCTCCAGATACGCAGTATTTT. It translates to CASSPLAGAPDTQYF.

This clone was seen just once. This chain connects TRBV19 to TRBJ2-5, with 7 bases identical to TRBD2. The CDR3 has 15 amino acids. CDR1 is LNHDA and CDR2 is SQIVND in the germline V gene (reference sequence). The V segment lost 6 bases and the J segment 1 base; nucleotides outside the gene matches: 8. The chain's CDR3 is CASSPLAQAQETQYF. CDR3 sequence (DNA): TGTGCCAGTAGCCCACTAGCGCAGGCCCAAGAGACCCAGTACTTC.

The chain recombines TRBV7-2 with TRBJ2-1; 14 bases map to TRBD2. CDR1 is SGHTA and CDR2 is FQGNSA in the germline V gene. The CDR3 length is 15 residues. Germline trimming cut 5 bases from V and 7 bases from J; bases unmatched to any gene: 4. CDR3 region: CASSQGTSGSNEQFF. As DNA, the CDR3 is TGTGCCAGCAGCCAGGGGACTAGCGGGAGTAATGAGCAGTTCTTC.

The chain couples TRBV7-2 to TRBJ2-5; a weak D match, TRBD1 (6 bases). CDR3 length equals 12 residues. Trimming shortened V by 6 bases and J by 7 bases, and 12 bases separated the two germline ends. The germline gives CDR1 SGHTA, CDR2 FQGNSA. CDR3 sequence: CASRFQGWTQYF. CDR3 nucleotides: TGTGCCAGCAGATTCCAGGGGTGGACCCAGTACTTC.

This clone was seen once. This chain links TRBV11-3 with TRBJ1-1, with D hard to call. The CDR3 has 11 amino acids. Germline CDR1 is SGHNT and CDR2 is YENEEA. The V end was cut by 7 bases, the J end by 1 base, with 4 bases between. The CDR3 region is CASKRNTEAFF. The CDR3 coding sequence is TGTGCCAGCAAGAGGAACACTGAAGCTTTCTTT. Full variable domain (remainder filled in from reference TRBV11-3 and TRBJ1-1): EAGVVQSPRYKIIEKKQPVAFWCNPISGHNTLYWYLQNLGQGPELLIRYENEEAVDDSQLPKDRFSAERLKGVDSTLKIQPAELGDSAVYLCASKRNTEAFFGQGTRLTVV.